A selection of T cell receptor beta chains follows, all from one sample in a study of T cells in Graves' hyperthyroidism and ophthalmopathy. TCRdb reanalysed the multiplex PCR reads using MiXCR and keeps one entry per CDR3 protein. The table includes about 640,000 distinct CDR3 sequences, around 21% detected once. The sequenced material came from blood. Receptors were obtained from a young man with Graves' ophthalmopathy. Both conserved end residues are part of each CDR3. D genes are given only for firm matches. Only part of the rows carry a size: once, few, many, or a class if the clone is expanded.

>TRBD1|TRBJ1-5|TRBV2|-|15
TGTGCCAGCAACGGGGACAGTCGGTCGCATCAGCCCCAGCATTTT
CASNGDSRSHQPQHF
>TRBD2|TRBJ2-1|TRBV28|many|15
TGTGCCAGCAGTCCTAGCGGGAGGAAAAACAATGAGCAGTTCTTC
CASSPSGRKNNEQFF
>TRBD1|TRBJ2-7|TRBV12-3/TRBV12-4|many|16
TGTGCCAGCAGTAACCGGACAGGGAAGGTTTTCTACGAGCAGTACTTC
CASSNRTGKVFYEQYF
>-|TRBJ2-3|TRBV9|few|13
TGTGCCAGCAGCGCCTCTAGCACAGATACGCAGTATTTT
CASSASSTDTQYF
>-|TRBJ1-2|TRBV20-1|few|12
TGCAGTGCTGGGCCAGGTGCGGATGGCTACACCTTC
CSAGPGADGYTF
>TRBD2|TRBJ2-7|TRBV7-9|many|13
TGTGCCAGCTCACTCGGGACTACCTACGAGCAGTACTTC
CASSLGTTYEQYF
>-|TRBJ2-2|TRBV6-1|-|15
TGTGCCAGCAAACCGACAGGAGCGAACACCGGGGAGCTGTTTTTT
CASKPTGANTGELFF
>-|TRBJ2-7|TRBV15|-|19
TGTGCCACCAGCAGCGCGTTCGTGGTACCCCCCCAGAGCTCCTACGAGCAGTACTTC
CATSSAFVVPPQSSYEQYF
>TRBD2|TRBJ2-2|TRBV10-3|few|19
TGTGCCATCAGCGGGTGGATTAGCGGGAGGGCCTCGAACACCGGGGAGCTGTTTTTT
CAISGWISGRASNTGELFF
>TRBD2|TRBJ2-7|TRBV5-1|many|16
TGCGCCAGCAAACCTAAGGCGGGAGGGCCTGTCTACGAGCAGTACTTC
CASKPKAGGPVYEQYF
>TRBD2|TRBJ2-1|TRBV7-3|-|15
TGTGCCAGCAGTGCGGGCGGACTAGGAGGCAATGAGCAGTTCTTC
CASSAGGLGGNEQFF
>-|TRBJ1-2|TRBV28|many|13
TGTGCCAGCAGTTTATCGGGTCAATGGGGCTACACCTTC
CASSLSGQWGYTF
>-|TRBJ2-3|TRBV2|-|13
TGTGCCAGCAGTGAGGGGCTGGCGGATACGCAGTATTTT
CASSEGLADTQYF
>TRBD2|TRBJ2-4|TRBV7-8|many|17
TGTGCCAGCAGCTCCGAACGAGCGGGACTAGCCAAAAACATTCAGTACTTC
CASSSERAGLAKNIQYF
>-|TRBJ2-7|TRBV7-8|few|16
TGTGCCAGCAGGCTCCGTCGACTGGGAGCCCCCTACGAGCAGTACTTC
CASRLRRLGAPYEQYF
>TRBD1|TRBJ1-1|TRBV19|few|13
TGTGCCAGTAGTATAGAACACAGGGGTGAAGCTTTCTTT
CASSIEHRGEAFF
>TRBD2|TRBJ2-1|TRBV28|few|16
TGTGCCAGCAGTCAATCAAGCGGGAGTCTTTACAATGAGCAGTTCTTC
CASSQSSGSLYNEQFF
>-|TRBJ2-7|TRBV11-2|few|17
TGTGCCAGCAGCTTAAGGGTTCAGCGGAGGGGATCCTACGAGCAGTACTTC
CASSLRVQRRGSYEQYF
>-|TRBJ2-7|TRBV5-1|once|14
TGCGCCAGCAGCTTGGGGGACGCCTCCTACGAGCAGTACTTC
CASSLGDASYEQYF
>TRBD1|TRBJ1-2|TRBV20-1|-|15
TGCAGTGCTAGAAATCTACAGGGGGCTGACTATGGCTACACCTTC
CSARNLQGADYGYTF
>-|TRBJ1-1|TRBV28|many|15
TGTGCCAGCAGTTTCGGGGTATCAACTAGGACTGAAGCTTTCTTT
CASSFGVSTRTEAFF
>-|TRBJ1-2|TRBV28|few|15
TGTGCCAGCAGTTCTAGGACGGAGGAATCCTATGGCTACACCTTC
CASSSRTEESYGYTF
>-|TRBJ2-5|TRBV12-3/TRBV12-4|-|15
TGTGCCAGCAGTTTCGCAGGGGCAGTGGGAGAGACCCAGTACTTC
CASSFAGAVGETQYF
>TRBD1|TRBJ2-1|TRBV4-2|many|14
TGTGCCAGCAGCCAGGGGACAGAGAACAATGAGCAGTTCTTC
CASSQGTENNEQFF
>TRBD1|TRBJ1-2|TRBV7-2|many|14
TGTGCCAGCAGCTCAGGACAGGGCAGCTATGGCTACACCTTC
CASSSGQGSYGYTF
>TRBD1|TRBJ2-7|TRBV20-1|-|16
TGCAGTGCTAGACCACCGGTCAGGGGGCATCGAGACGAGCAGTACTTC
CSARPPVRGHRDEQYF
>TRBD2|TRBJ2-7|TRBV4-2|few|14
TGTGCCAGCAGCCAACTAGCGGAGCTCTACGAGCAGTACTTC
CASSQLAELYEQYF
>TRBD2|TRBJ2-2|TRBV7-9|-|14
TGTGCCGCCGGGAGGGCCCCCGTAACCGGGGAGCTGTTTTTT
CAAGRAPVTGELFF
>TRBD1|TRBJ2-1|TRBV4-2|-|17
TGTGCCAGCAGCCAAGTCCACGACAGGGGGGGCTACAATGAGCAGTTCTTC
CASSQVHDRGGYNEQFF